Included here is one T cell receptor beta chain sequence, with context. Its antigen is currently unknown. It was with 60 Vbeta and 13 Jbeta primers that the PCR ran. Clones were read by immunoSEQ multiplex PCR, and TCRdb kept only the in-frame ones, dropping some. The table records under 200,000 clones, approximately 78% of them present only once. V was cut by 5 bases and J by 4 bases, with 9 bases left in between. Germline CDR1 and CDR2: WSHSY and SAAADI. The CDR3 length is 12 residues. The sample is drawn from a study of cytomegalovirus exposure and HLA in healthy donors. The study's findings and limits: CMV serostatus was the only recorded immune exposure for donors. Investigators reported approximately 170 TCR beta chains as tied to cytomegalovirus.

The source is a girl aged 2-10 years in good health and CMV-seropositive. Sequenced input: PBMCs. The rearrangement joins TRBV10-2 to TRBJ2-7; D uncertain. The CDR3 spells CASSSDSYEQYF. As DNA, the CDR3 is TGCGCCAGCAGTTCTGACTCGTACGAGCAGTACTTC.